This passage covers 27 T cell receptor beta chains from one sample sequenced in a study of blood T cell repertoires in COVID-19. Sequencing used immunoSEQ multiplex PCR; TCRdb keeps in-frame clones, though not all of them. In the table there are approximately 410,000 clones, 70% to 90% of which are singletons. Sequencing was carried out using peripheral blood. These receptors were obtained from a woman aged 25-40 years with active or convalescent COVID-19.

As DNA, the CDR3 is TGTGCCAGCCGGGACAGGGGTAAAGAAAAACTGTTTTTT. It translates to CASRDRGKEKLFF. V is TRBV2 and J is TRBJ1-4; 10 bases are a match to TRBD1. The CDR3 has 13 amino acids. CDR1 and CDR2 from the germline V gene are SNHLY and FYNNEI. The trim removed 8 bases at V and 8 bases at J, leaving 5 bases unmatched.

The chain recombines TRBV4-1 with TRBJ1-1; D is possibly TRBD1 (5 bases). The CDR3 runs to 15 residues. Trimming removed 1 base at V and 3 bases at J, with 12 bases between. Per germline, CDR1 MGHRA and CDR2 YSYEKL. CDR3 region: CASSQGPRGDTEAFF. DNA for the CDR3: TGCGCCAGCAGCCAAGGGCCTAGGGGCGACACTGAAGCTTTCTTT.

The genes are TRBV7-2 and TRBJ1-5; D not resolved. The CDR3 is 14 residues long. Germline CDR1 SGHTA, CDR2 FQGNSA. Trimming took off 2 bases at V and 0 bases at J, with 5 bases between the two ends. As DNA, the CDR3 is TGTGCCAGCAGCTTAACTTTTAGCAATCAGCCCCAGCATTTT. Translating gives CASSLTFSNQPQHF.

The chain links TRBV6-5 to TRBJ2-3, with TRBD2 matching over 7 bases. V lost 2 bases, J lost 1 base, and 6 bases stayed unmatched. Germline V lookup: CDR1 MNHEY, CDR2 SVGAGI. This CDR3 has 16 residues. CDR3 residues: CASSYGSGGGTDTQYF. CDR3 coding DNA: TGTGCCAGCAGTTACGGGTCGGGGGGAGGCACAGATACGCAGTATTTT.

The V call is TRBV9, the J call TRBJ1-1; D possibly corresponds to TRBD1 (5 bases). CDR1 is SGDLS and CDR2 is YYNGEE in the germline V gene. The V and J ends lost 0 bases and 3 bases respectively, with 9 bases between them. The CDR3 spans 14 residues. The CDR3 DNA follows: TGTGCCAGCAGCGTAGCCAGGGACTACACTGAAGCTTTCTTT. The encoded protein is CASSVARDYTEAFF.

This clone was seen more than once but under ten times. The V call is TRBV5-8, the J call TRBJ1-5, with D uncertain. CDR1 SGHTS and CDR2 YDEGEE come from the germline V gene. This CDR3 has 12 residues. Deletions cut 2 bases from V and 10 bases from J, with 10 bases between. CDR3 amino acids: CASSLDLRPQHF. CDR3 nucleotides: TGTGCCAGCAGCTTAGACTTACGACCCCAGCATTTT.

The V call is TRBV2, the J call TRBJ2-7; TRBD1 aligns across 7 bases. Trimming at V came to 9 bases and at J to 0 bases, leaving 5 bases not matched to a gene. The CDR3 is 13 residues long. Germline V gene lookup returns CDR1 SNHLY and CDR2 FYNNEI. The CDR3 DNA is TGTGCCAGAAGGGACAGAGACTCCTACGAGCAGTACTTC. It encodes CARRDRDSYEQYF.

The chain recombines TRBV4-2 with TRBJ2-3, with a weak D call TRBD2 (5 bases). V lost 0 bases and J 12 bases, leaving 13 bases between the germline ends. Germline lookup yields CDR1 LGHNA and CDR2 YNFKEQ. This CDR3 spans 13 amino acids. The chain's CDR3 is CASSQDLRDPQYF. CDR3 bases: TGTGCCAGCAGCCAAGATCTCCGGGATCCCCAGTATTTT.

This chain joins TRBV7-2 and TRBJ2-5; D gene uncertain. The V and J ends lost 1 base and 5 bases respectively, with 5 bases between them. The CDR3 contains 12 residues. Germline CDR1 and CDR2: SGHTA and FQGNSA. This CDR3 reads CASSLVYETQYF. CDR3 nucleotide sequence: TGTGCCAGCAGCTTAGTTTATGAGACCCAGTACTTC.

This clone was detected ten times or more. The chain carries TRBV2 and TRBJ2-7, with 12 bases fitting TRBD2. Trimming took 6 bases from V and 3 from J; bases not matched to a gene: 6. CDR1 and CDR2 (germline): SNHLY, FYNNEI. The CDR3 loop spans 15 amino acids. The CDR3 DNA reads as TGTGCCAGCAGCGTGACTAGCGGGAGCGTCTACGAGCAGTACTTC. Amino acid sequence: CASSVTSGSVYEQYF.

The chain joins TRBV9 to TRBJ1-2, with TRBD1 as a possible D gene (5 bases). V was clipped by 0 bases and J by 5 bases, with 8 bases between them. CDR3 length: 13 amino acids. Germline lookup yields CDR1 SGDLS and CDR2 YYNGEE. In nucleotides, the CDR3 is TGTGCCAGCAGCGTAGGATCAGGGTATGGCTACACCTTC. Translation gives CASSVGSGYGYTF.

The V and J genes are TRBV7-7 and TRBJ1-3, with TRBD1 matching 8 bases. Trimming removed 5 bases from V and 0 bases from J; junction bases left unmatched: 3. Germline CDR1 and CDR2: SSHAT and FNYEAQ (reference sequence). CDR3 length equals 15 residues. CDR3: CASSLGQGSGNTIYF. CDR3 nucleotides: TGTGCCAGCAGCCTCGGACAGGGCTCTGGAAACACCATATATTTT.

This chain links TRBV24-1 with TRBJ2-2, with TRBD1 matching 7 bases. Germline CDR1 is KGHDR and CDR2 is SFDVKD. V shed 7 bases, J shed 5 bases, and the junction held 9 bases outside the gene matches. The CDR3 runs 15 residues. CDR3 amino acids: CATSSTGLGTGELFF. DNA of the CDR3: TGTGCCACCAGCTCGACAGGGTTAGGTACCGGGGAGCTGTTTTTT.

With respect to this clone: Other nucleotide sequences in the sample specify the same CDR3. V and J are TRBV19 and TRBJ1-5; D might be TRBD1 (6 bases). Germline-derived CDR1 and CDR2 are LNHDA and SQIVND (reference sequence). V shed 0 bases and J shed 2 bases, with 8 bases lying between them. The CDR3 contains 15 residues. In DNA form, the CDR3 reads TGTGCCAGTAGTATAGATAGACAGGGCAATCAGCCCCAGCATTTT. Its protein product is CASSIDRQGNQPQHF.

This chain connects TRBV5-4 to TRBJ2-2; TRBD2 agrees at 8 bases. The CDR3 contains 17 residues. V shed 0 bases and J 2 bases; nucleotides not matched to a gene: 6. Looked up from germline, CDR1 is SGHNT and CDR2 is YYREEE (reference sequence). The CDR3 region is CASSLGLAGGNTGELFF. DNA of the CDR3: TGTGCCAGCAGCTTGGGATTGGCGGGGGGTAACACCGGGGAGCTGTTTTTT. Filled out from reference TRBV5-4 and TRBJ2-2, the complete variable domain reads ETGVTQSPTHLIKTRGQQVTLRCSSQSGHNTVSWYQQALGQGPQFIFQYYREEENGRGNFPPRFSGLQFPNYSSELNVNALELDDSALYLCASSLGLAGGNTGELFFGEGSRLTVL.

The rearrangement links TRBV18 to TRBJ2-2; the D gene is possibly TRBD1 (6 bases). The CDR3 is 18 residues long. Germline CDR1 and CDR2: KGHSH and LQKENI. V gave up 4 bases and J gave up 0 bases, with 18 bases separating them. The CDR3 region is CASSHTGYTIANTGELFF. CDR3 DNA sequence: TGTGCCAGCTCACATACAGGGTACACAATCGCGAACACCGGGGAGCTGTTTTTT.

V usage is TRBV3-1 (or the pseudogene TRBV3-2) and J usage is TRBJ2-5; D may be TRBD2 (6 bases). The CDR3 length is 17 residues. Germline-derived CDR1 and CDR2 are LGHDT and YNNKEL (reference sequence). The V gene lost 1 base and the J gene lost 2 bases, with 17 bases spanning the gap. CDR3 coding DNA: TGTGCCAGCAGCCAAGCCCTGACTAGAGCCGATCAAGAGACCCAGTACTTC. Translation: CASSQALTRADQETQYF.

The chain uses TRBV19 and TRBJ2-6, with D tentatively TRBD1 (6 bases). The length of the CDR3 is 15 residues. Per the germline V gene, CDR1 is LNHDA and CDR2 is SQIVND (reference sequence). Deletions cut 5 bases from V and 2 bases from J, with 10 bases between. In DNA form, the CDR3 reads TGTGCCAGTAGTCCGACAGGTACTGGGGCCAACGTCCTGACTTTC. Encoded protein: CASSPTGTGANVLTF.

The chain recombines TRBV7-8 with TRBJ2-7; TRBD2 might be the D (5 bases). The CDR3 is 14 amino acids. The ends were cut back, 1 base at V and 6 bases at J, with 13 bases in the middle. The V gene's germline CDR1 is SGHVS and CDR2 FQNEAQ. The CDR3 DNA reads as TGTGCCAGCAGCTTAGGGTCCCCAGGAGGCGAGCAGTACTTC. Encoded protein: CASSLGSPGGEQYF.

This clone was seen only once. This rearrangement joins TRBV29-1 to TRBJ1-1; no clear D gene. Germline-derived CDR1 and CDR2 are SQVTM and ANQGSEA. This CDR3 has 12 amino acids. Trimming took 5 bases from V and 1 from J, leaving 8 bases between them. DNA of the CDR3: TGCAGCGTTTTTCGGGGGAACACTGAAGCTTTCTTT. Translating it yields CSVFRGNTEAFF.

In this sample, this clone turned up once. CDR3 region: CASSWGLVTQDTQYF. As DNA, the CDR3 is TGTGCCAGCAGTTGGGGGCTAGTGACTCAAGATACGCAGTATTTT. The chain uses TRBV27 and TRBJ2-3, with D possibly matching TRBD1 (6 bases). The CDR3 has 15 amino acids. V was shortened by 4 bases and J by 5 bases, with 16 bases between the two germline ends. The V gene's germline CDR1 is MNHEY and CDR2 SMNVEV (reference sequence).

V usage is TRBV28 and J usage is TRBJ1-4; TRBD1 matches at 11 bases. Germline CDR1 MDHEN, CDR2 SYDVKM. V was pared by 6 bases and J by 8 bases, with 5 bases of the junction left unmatched. The CDR3 has 14 amino acids. The CDR3, as DNA: TGTGCCAGCAGAGGGGACAGGGGGAGCGAAAAACTGTTTTTT. It is translated as CASRGDRGSEKLFF. Together with reference TRBV28 and TRBJ1-4, the CDR3 gives the full variable domain: DVKVTQSSRYLVKRTGEKVFLECVQDMDHENMFWYRQDPGLGLRLIYFSYDVKMKEKGDIPEGYSVSREKKERFSLILESASTNQTSMYLCASRGDRGSEKLFFGSGTQLSVL.

This chain connects TRBV27 to TRBJ1-2, with 8 bases matching TRBD1. The germline CDR1 and CDR2 sequences are MNHEY and SMNVEV (reference sequence). The CDR3 totals 15 residues. V dropped 1 base and J dropped 6; count of bases not matched to a gene: 7. CDR3 residues: CASSLYPTGGDGYTF. Here the CDR3 DNA reads TGTGCCAGCAGTTTATACCCTACAGGGGGAGATGGCTACACCTTC.

The J gene is TRBJ2-7, the V gene TRBV19; TRBD2 matches 9 bases. The CDR3 spans 18 residues. The V gene end was trimmed by 1 base and the J gene end by 2 bases; junction bases not matched to a gene: 12. Germline CDR1 and CDR2: LNHDA and SQIVND (reference sequence). The CDR3 is CASSIVYSGRQIPYEQYF. CDR3 in DNA: TGTGCCAGTAGTATAGTTTATAGCGGGAGACAAATTCCCTACGAGCAGTACTTC.

As regards this clone: Other DNA sequences of this sample code for an identical CDR3. The CDR3 DNA is TGTGCCAGCTCACCACGGGACACGAGCACAGATACGCAGTATTTT. Translation: CASSPRDTSTDTQYF. V usage is TRBV18 and J usage is TRBJ2-3; the D gene is possibly TRBD1 (6 bases). Germline V gene data show CDR1 as KGHSH and CDR2 as LQKENI. Trimming left V 1 base short and J 0 bases short, with 8 bases between. The CDR3 runs to 15 residues.

The chain combines TRBV27 with TRBJ2-7; 10 bases fit TRBD1. The CDR3 is made up of 14 amino acids. CDR1 and CDR2 from the germline V gene are MNHEY and SMNVEV (reference sequence). After removal of 6 bases from V and 3 bases from J, the junction contained 5 bases not matched to a gene. DNA for the CDR3: TGTGCCAGCAGCAGGGACAGGGGAAACTACGAGCAGTACTTC. Its translation is CASSRDRGNYEQYF.

This chain links TRBV18 with TRBJ1-1; 10 bases are a match to TRBD1. Germline V CDR1 and CDR2: KGHSH, LQKENI. This CDR3 is 15 amino acids long. The trim removed 6 bases at V and 4 bases at J, leaving 8 bases unmatched. CDR3 sequence: CASSRDRGFATEAFF. CDR3 DNA sequence: TGTGCCAGCTCCCGGGACAGGGGCTTCGCCACTGAAGCTTTCTTT. Complete variable domain (other parts from reference TRBV18 and TRBJ1-1): NAGVMQNPRHLVRRRGQEARLRCSPMKGHSHVYWYRQLPEEGLKFMVYLQKENIIDESGMPKERFSAEFPKEGPSILRIQQVVRGDSAAYFCASSRDRGFATEAFFGQGTRLTVV.